This paragraph reports one TCR beta chain. The CDR3 is made up of 17 amino acids. Germline V gives CDR1 MNHEY, CDR2 SMNVEV (reference sequence). V dropped 6 bases and J dropped 5; count of bases not matched to a gene: 14. Per the original data handling: Nucleated cell number was recorded as an estimate derived from reference gene primer amplification. Some clones are missing from TCRdb's copy, which holds only in-frame ones; the method was immunoSEQ multiplex PCR. Clonal size and the V and J genes are those of that table, whereas D and trimming came from the DNA. The table lists roughly 700,000 clones, 80% to 90% of them singletons. This sample is part of a study of blood T cell repertoires in COVID-19. About the research overall: The United States, Italy and Spain supplied acute and convalescent COVID-19 samples.

The material sequenced was peripheral blood. V and J are TRBV27 and TRBJ1-2; 11 positions match TRBD1. This clonotype originated in a woman under 30 with acute or convalescent COVID-19. The CDR3 nucleotides read TGTGCCAGCAGACAGAAATGGGACAGGGGGAGGGGATATGGCTACACCTTC. Translating gives CASRQKWDRGRGYGYTF.